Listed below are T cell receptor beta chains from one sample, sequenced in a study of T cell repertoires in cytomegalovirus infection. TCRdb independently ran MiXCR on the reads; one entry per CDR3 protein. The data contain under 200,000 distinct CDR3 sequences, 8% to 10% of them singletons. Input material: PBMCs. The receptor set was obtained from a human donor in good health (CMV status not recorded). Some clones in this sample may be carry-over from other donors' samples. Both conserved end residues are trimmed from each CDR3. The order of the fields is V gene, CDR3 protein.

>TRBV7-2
ASSLVYQGNTIY
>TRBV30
AWSDRDLGTEAS
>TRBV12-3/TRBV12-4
ASSSDGPTRNYNEQF
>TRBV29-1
SVDGQGNTEAF
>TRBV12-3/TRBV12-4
ASSLRVGTDTQY
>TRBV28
ASSRKGLAVDTGELF
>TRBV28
ASSTGRGRETQY
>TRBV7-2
ASSLGRTAYNSPLH
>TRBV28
ASSSLRADKNIQY
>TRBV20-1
SAKRTSGNQETQY
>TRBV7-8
ASSEDRVDGYT
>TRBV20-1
SARSTGSTYEQY
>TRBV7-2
ASSLLNGELF
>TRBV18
ASSADGSYEQY
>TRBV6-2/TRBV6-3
ASSGDTRSSYEQY
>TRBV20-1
SVIAGTDTQY
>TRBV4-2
ASSQVRLGHGADARNSPLH
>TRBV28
ASSLGGGEASPLH
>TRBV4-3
ASSQDRNRDNYGYT
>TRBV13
ASSHNTEAF
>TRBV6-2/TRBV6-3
ASKNPGPQETQY
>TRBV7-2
ASSLVGRHTDTQY
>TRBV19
ASSISYANTEAF
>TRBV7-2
ASSLFAGDRDGYT
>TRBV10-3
AIRDEGEGTEAF
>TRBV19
ASSKTSDLNEQF
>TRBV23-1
ASSLYEDVTYEQY
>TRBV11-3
ASSLAPPPRDEQF
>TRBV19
ASSSQEGAQPQH
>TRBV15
ATSRAETQY
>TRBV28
ASSQGGSGTGELF
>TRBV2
ASTAGMNTGELF
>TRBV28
ASSLGHNQPQH
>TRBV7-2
ASSQTSGRDAEQY
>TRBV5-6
ASSSAGQLNTEAF
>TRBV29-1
SVGQGLNTEAF
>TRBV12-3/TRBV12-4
ASRKGERETQY
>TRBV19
ASRTTSGGADTQY
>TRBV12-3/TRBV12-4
ASSPLRTSYEQY
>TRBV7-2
ASSFQDSLNYGYT
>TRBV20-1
SARGWRGGYYNEQF
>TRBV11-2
ASSLAGSGNTIY
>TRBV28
ASSRPLNQPQH
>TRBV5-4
ASSSPFRVPGDGYT
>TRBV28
ASLKGVNQPQH
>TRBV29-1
SVDPPGRYGYT
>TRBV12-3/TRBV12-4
ASSSRLAGIYNEQF
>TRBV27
ASRPTGNEKLF
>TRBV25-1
ASQLGSNTEAF
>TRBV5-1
ASSFRQGGYEQY
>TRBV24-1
ATSDPLFEQY
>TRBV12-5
ASGLENTEAF
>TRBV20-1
SARVQGGSYNEQF
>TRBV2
ASSVALETQY
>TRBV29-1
SVEGQGYEAF
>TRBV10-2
ASSESDSRNQPQH
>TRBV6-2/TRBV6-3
ASRAPGRDEAF